The clone carrying this T cell receptor beta chain appeared a few times. The data were obtained in a study of T cell responses to AZD1222 COVID-19 vaccine. The V gene lost 5 bases and the J gene lost 4 bases, with 18 bases spanning the gap. Germline values: CDR1 LNHDA, CDR2 SQIVND (reference sequence). The CDR3 is 17 residues long. Assay used: immunoSEQ multiplex PCR; TCRdb lists only in-frame clones, some missing. The table lists over 95,000 clones, 90% to 95% of them singletons, with roughly an eighth in the top ten. The material sequenced was peripheral blood, taken on day 0 of AZD1222 vaccination. This receptor was identified in an adult in good health. V and J are TRBV19 and TRBJ1-6; D is possibly TRBD1 (5 bases). As DNA, the CDR3 is TGTGCCAGTAGTTCCTCACGCGGGGCGGGATATAATTCACCCCTCCACTTT. This encodes CASSSSRGAGYNSPLHF.